These 27 T cell receptor beta chains were sequenced from one sample in a study of glioma-infiltrating T cells. TCR alpha and beta CDR3 regions were amplified from RNA using iRepertoire nested multiplex PCR. From the multiplex PCR reads, TCRdb called clonotypes with MiXCR, one entry per CDR3 protein. The sample has fewer than 500,000 distinct CDR3 sequences; roughly 41% are singletons. The specimen sequenced was glioma tissue, nonneoplastic brain tissue, or PBMCs (not recorded which). Receptor source: a human donor with low-grade glioma or glioblastoma, undergoing nonglioma brain surgery, or in good health (not recorded which).

This chain uses TRBV2 with TRBJ1-2; D is ambiguous. Germline CDR1 is SNHLY and CDR2 is FYNNEI. This CDR3 region has 12 residues. Trimming shortened V by 6 bases and J by 4 bases, and 9 bases separated the two germline ends. The CDR3 coding sequence is TGTGCCAGCAGAAGGGAGCCCTATGGCTACACCTTC. It is translated as CASRREPYGYTF. The complete variable domain, with remaining parts taken from reference TRBV2 and TRBJ1-2, reads EPEVTQTPSHQVTQMGQEVILRCVPISNHLYFYWYRQILGQKVEFLVSFYNNEISEKSEIFDDQFSVERPDGSNFTLKIRSTKLEDSAMYFCASRREPYGYTFGSGTRLTVV.

CDR3: CSARRTGAKGYGYTF. Here the CDR3 DNA reads TGCAGCGCCCGCAGGACAGGGGCTAAAGGTTATGGCTACACCTTC. The chain carries TRBV29-1 and TRBJ1-2; 9 bases line up with TRBD1. CDR3 length equals 15 residues. The trim removed 7 bases at V and 5 bases at J, leaving 14 bases unmatched. Germline-derived CDR1 and CDR2 are SQVTM and ANQGSEA.

With respect to this clonotype: A junction end diverges from the germline sequence, so it may reflect a read error. The rearrangement uses TRBV20-1 and TRBJ1-2, with a weak D call TRBD1 (6 bases). CDR3 length: 14 amino acids. Germline CDR1 DFQATT, CDR2 SNEGSKA (reference sequence). Here the CDR3 DNA reads TGCAGTGCATCGCCCGGGGGCAGGGGATATGGCCACACCTTC. Translated: CSASPGGRGYGHTF.

This clonotype was observed at least ten times. The chain is built from TRBV6-1 and TRBJ1-5; possibly TRBD1 for D (6 bases). CDR1 and CDR2 from the germline V gene are MNHNS and SASEGT. V dropped 5 bases and J dropped 5 bases, with 10 bases sitting between them. The CDR3 covers 13 residues. The CDR3 is CASSRTVYQPQHF. CDR3 DNA sequence: TGTGCCAGCAGTAGGACAGTATATCAGCCCCAGCATTTT.

As regards this clonotype: Since a much larger clone is just one base distant, this may be a read error. V gene TRBV15 combines with J gene TRBJ2-7; 7 bases fit TRBD1. Per the germline V gene, CDR1 is LNHNV and CDR2 is YYDKDF (reference sequence). The CDR3 is made up of 16 amino acids. With 5 bases clipped from V and 7 bases from J, the junction kept 17 bases outside the gene matches. The CDR3 nucleotides read TGTGCCACCAGCGGGCAGGACAGGAGCTCCTACAATGAGCAGTACTTC. This translates into CATSGQDRSSYNEQYF.

This clonotype turned up a few times. For the CDR3, the DNA is TGTGCCAGCAGTTTATTGGCCCAGGGGGCCCCTTTAGGCTACACCTTC. Amino acid sequence: CASSLLAQGAPLGYTF. V gene TRBV28 combines with J gene TRBJ1-2; TRBD1 matches at 8 bases. J gave up 8 bases and V 1 base, and 12 bases lay outside the gene matches. The CDR3 runs to 16 residues. From germline, CDR1 is MDHEN and CDR2 SYDVKM.

In this sample, this clonotype turned up many times. The chain recombines TRBV6-1 with TRBJ1-1; 9 nucleotides line up with TRBD1. With V trimmed by 7 bases and J by 4 bases, 10 bases remained unmatched. Germline V CDR1 and CDR2: MNHNS, SASEGT. This CDR3 spans 15 amino acids. This CDR3 is CASNDLSQGATEAFF. DNA for the CDR3: TGTGCCAGCAACGACCTCTCACAGGGGGCCACTGAAGCTTTCTTT.

Regarding this clonotype: Its ends do not fully match the called genes, so a read error is possible. The genes are TRBV27 and TRBJ2-1; 14 bases line up with TRBD2. This CDR3 spans 16 amino acids. CDR1 MNHEY and CDR2 SMNVEV come from the germline V gene (reference sequence). In DNA form, the CDR3 reads TGTGCCAGAAGTTCCGGGACTAGCGGGAGCTACAATGAGCAGTTCTTC. It translates to CARSSGTSGSYNEQFF.

Note on this clonotype: At one boundary the junction diverges from the germline segment, which might be a read error. The chain couples TRBV2 to TRBJ1-5; tentatively, D is TRBD1 (5 bases). CDR1 and CDR2 (germline): SNHLY, FYNNEI. This CDR3 contains 15 residues. The CDR3 nucleotides read TGTGCCAGCAGTCAAGCCGGGGCCGAATATCAGCCCCAGCATTTT. The encoded protein is CASSQAGAEYQPQHF.

This clonotype was observed a single time. A read error is possible here, since a much larger clone lies one base away. The chain recombines TRBV28 with TRBJ2-1; 9 bases agree with TRBD1. Germline V gives CDR1 MDHEN, CDR2 SYDVKM. The CDR3 runs 15 residues. In DNA, the CDR3 is TGTGCCAGCAGAGAGCCGGGACAGGGTCACAATGGGCAGTTCTTC. This encodes CASREPGQGHNGQFF. Full variable domain (remainder filled in from reference TRBV28 and TRBJ2-1): DVKVTQSSRYLVKRTGEKVFLECVQDMDHENMFWYRQDPGLGLRLIYFSYDVKMKEKGDIPEGYSVSREKKERFSLILESASTNQTSMYLCASREPGQGHNGQFFGPGTRLTVL.

This clonotype was observed at least ten times. The CDR3 reads CASSLLVSPMSYNEQFF. CDR3 nucleotides: TGTGCCAGCAGTTTATTGGTCTCCCCGATGTCCTACAATGAGCAGTTCTTC. J is TRBJ2-1 and V is TRBV27; D is uncertain. Germline V gives CDR1 MNHEY, CDR2 SMNVEV (reference sequence). The CDR3 has 17 residues. Trimming took off 1 base at V and 1 base at J, with 14 bases between the two ends.

This clonotype was recorded many times. The V call is TRBV28, the J call TRBJ2-1, with D perhaps matching TRBD2 (5 bases). The CDR3 has 12 amino acids. Germline V CDR1 and CDR2: MDHEN, SYDVKM. V was pared by 10 bases and J by 3 bases, with 10 bases between. CDR3 nucleotide sequence: TGTGCCACCAACGGGAACTACAATGAGCAGTTCTTC. This codes for CATNGNYNEQFF.

The chain is built from TRBV7-2 and TRBJ1-4; D call uncertain. The V gene's germline CDR1 is SGHTA and CDR2 FQGNSA. With 5 bases removed from V and 12 bases from J, the gap between germline ends came to 13 bases. The CDR3 has 12 residues. The chain's CDR3 is CASSPDAWQLFF. The CDR3 DNA is TGTGCCAGCAGCCCGGACGCCTGGCAACTGTTTTTT.

The chain uses TRBV3-1 and TRBJ1-1, with 7 bases fitting TRBD1. V lost 4 bases to trimming and J lost 2 bases; unmatched junction nucleotides: 4. Germline assignment: CDR1 LGHDT and CDR2 YNNKEL (reference sequence). CDR3 length equals 14 residues. CDR3 sequence: CASSRQGINTEAFF. CDR3 DNA sequence: TGTGCCAGCAGCCGACAGGGAATTAACACTGAAGCTTTCTTT.

In nucleotides, the CDR3 is TGTGCCAGCAGCTTAGACAGGGGGTGGCAAACTGAAGCTTTCTTT. This codes for CASSLDRGWQTEAFF. J is TRBJ1-1 and V is TRBV7-2; 8 bases map to TRBD1. Trimming at V came to 1 base and at J to 5 bases, leaving 6 bases not matched to a gene. Per germline, CDR1 SGHTA and CDR2 FQGNSA. The CDR3 length is 15 residues.

Of note for this clonotype: A much larger clonotype is one base distant, so this may be a read error. The chain recombines TRBV6-2 or TRBV6-3 with TRBJ2-7, with 7 bases lining up with TRBD1. Germline lookup yields CDR1 MNHEY and CDR2 SVGEGT. After removal of 7 bases from V and 7 bases from J, the junction contained 7 bases not matched to a gene. The CDR3 contains 12 residues. This CDR3 is CASTRQGHEQYF. CDR3 nucleotide sequence: TGTGCCAGCACCAGACAGGGACATGAGCAGTACTTC.

This chain connects TRBV27 to TRBJ2-3; 10 bases align to TRBD2. This CDR3 region has 18 residues. Trimming at V came to 8 bases and at J to 0 bases, leaving 14 bases not matched to a gene. Germline loops: CDR1 MNHEY, CDR2 SMNVEV (reference sequence). CDR3 DNA sequence: TGTGCCAGCTCACAATACGCCGGGACTAGCGCTAGCACAGATACGCAGTATTTT. Translated, it gives CASSQYAGTSASTDTQYF.

In this sample, this clonotype turned up a few times. V is TRBV7-9 and J is TRBJ2-1; no definite D call. V lost 5 bases, J lost 8 bases, and 13 bases lay in between. Germline V CDR1 and CDR2: SEHNR, FQNEAQ (reference sequence). This CDR3 is 13 amino acids long. Written as DNA, the CDR3 is TGTGCCAGCAGCATTCTACATGGGTATGAGCAGTTCTTC. Translated, it gives CASSILHGYEQFF. Drawing the rest from reference TRBV7-9 and TRBJ2-1, the complete variable domain is DTGVSQNPRHKITKRGQNVTFRCDPISEHNRLYWYRQTLGQGPEFLTYFQNEAQLEKSRLLSDRFSAERPKGSFSTLEIQRTEQGDSAMYLCASSILHGYEQFFGPGTRLTVL.

The V gene is TRBV19, the J gene TRBJ1-1, with D unresolved. Germline V gives CDR1 LNHDA, CDR2 SQIVND (reference sequence). Between the trimmed V and J ends, which lost 6 bases and 1 base, there was a span of 15 bases. This CDR3 contains 15 residues. The DNA of the CDR3 is TGTGCCAGTAGCTTCGCGGGCACGGAGAACACTGAAGCTTTCTTT. This encodes CASSFAGTENTEAFF.

The V and J genes are TRBV28 and TRBJ2-7; 10 nucleotides agree with TRBD2. The CDR3 extends over 18 amino acids. V shed 2 bases, J shed 6 bases, and the junction held 16 bases outside the gene matches. CDR1 is MDHEN and CDR2 is SYDVKM in the germline V gene. This chain's CDR3 is CASSLIGRLAGQLGEQYF. In nucleotides, the CDR3 is TGTGCCAGCAGTTTAATAGGTCGACTAGCGGGCCAGTTGGGCGAGCAGTACTTC.

This clonotype has a handful of counts. The V call is TRBV28, the J call TRBJ1-3; no clear D gene. The length of the CDR3 is 16 residues. Trimming left V 6 bases short and J 2 bases short, with 17 bases between. Germline CDR1 MDHEN, CDR2 SYDVKM. The CDR3 sequence: CASSRLKGLTGNTIYF. The CDR3 DNA is TGTGCCAGCAGCCGCTTAAAAGGGCTCACTGGAAACACCATATATTTT.

The sample holds one count of this clonotype. The junction shows a germline mismatch at one end, possibly a read error. The chain carries TRBV6-2 or TRBV6-3 and TRBJ1-5, with D unresolved. This CDR3 region has 14 residues. Germline V gene data show CDR1 as MNHEY and CDR2 as SVGEGT. Written as DNA, the CDR3 is TGTGTCAGCAGTGCAGACTATTTTATCCAGCCCCAGCATTTT. Its protein product is CVSSADYFIQPQHF.

This clonotype was recorded at least ten times. The rearrangement joins TRBV4-3 to TRBJ2-5; D not resolved. CDR3 length: 16 amino acids. V lost 3 bases and J lost 4, with 18 bases in between. The V gene's germline CDR1 is LGHNA and CDR2 YSLEER. CDR3 sequence: CASSHSSWMERETQYF. In DNA, the CDR3 is TGCGCCAGCAGCCATTCTTCGTGGATGGAGCGAGAGACCCAGTACTTC.

Comments on this clonotype: At one of its ends the junction is not consistent with the germline gene, which may arise from a read error. This rearrangement joins TRBV5-4 to TRBJ2-4; D is perhaps TRBD1 (5 bases). The CDR3 spans 14 residues. The germline gives CDR1 SGHNT, CDR2 YYREEE (reference sequence). The CDR3 is CASSLGEAKNIQYF. CDR3 bases: TGTGCCAGCAGCCTAGGGGAAGCCAAAAACATTCAGTATTTC.

This clonotype was counted only a few times. The chain uses TRBV11-2 and TRBJ2-3; a possible D gene is TRBD1 (5 bases). The CDR3 length is 14 residues. The V and J ends lost 3 bases and 2 bases respectively, with 9 bases between them. In germline, CDR1 is SGHAT, CDR2 FQNNGV. This CDR3 is CASSFRRDTDTQYF. The CDR3 region has the DNA TGTGCCAGCAGCTTTCGCAGGGACACAGATACGCAGTATTTT.

The chain recombines TRBV20-1 with TRBJ2-1, with 9 bases identical to TRBD1. In germline, CDR1 is DFQATT, CDR2 SNEGSKA (reference sequence). Unmatched junction bases numbered 9, after V lost 5 bases and J lost 7 bases. This CDR3 spans 14 amino acids. The CDR3 loop is CSASDRGIINEQFF. In nucleotides, the CDR3 is TGCAGTGCTTCGGACAGGGGAATAATAAATGAGCAGTTCTTC.

The J gene is TRBJ1-2, the V gene TRBV2; no clear D gene. Per germline, CDR1 SNHLY and CDR2 FYNNEI. This CDR3 contains 13 residues. Trimming left V 7 bases short and J 7 bases short, with 16 bases between. The CDR3 region has the DNA TGTGCCAGCACGCCCAAGAATGGGTTTGGCTACACCTTC. Amino acids: CASTPKNGFGYTF.